The 24 T cell receptor beta chains given below trace back to one sample, sequenced in a study of blood T cell repertoires in COVID-19. The data were produced by immunoSEQ multiplex PCR, yet TCRdb's version contains in-frame clones alone and is incomplete. The repertoire consists of about 64,000 clones, with 78% occurring once and the leading ten covering 11% to 15%. Material: peripheral blood. The receptors shown here come from a man in his sixties with COVID-19, enrolled during active disease.

The V gene is TRBV4-2, the J gene TRBJ2-7; 7 bases line up with TRBD1. The CDR3 is 15 residues long. In germline, CDR1 is LGHNA, CDR2 YNFKEQ. The V segment lost 4 bases and the J segment 2 bases; nucleotides outside the gene matches: 8. CDR3 DNA: TGTGCCAGCAGCCCAGATCGGACAGGTCCCTACGAGCAGTACTTC. Residues: CASSPDRTGPYEQYF.

This clone has just a few counts. This chain connects TRBV6-1 to TRBJ1-3; D not resolved. Looked up from germline, CDR1 is MNHNS and CDR2 is SASEGT. V gave up 0 bases and J gave up 2 bases, with 11 bases separating them. This CDR3 spans 16 amino acids. The CDR3 sequence: CASSEANRLPGNTIYF. The DNA for the CDR3 is TGTGCCAGCAGTGAAGCGAACCGGTTACCTGGAAACACCATATATTTT.

The chain couples TRBV5-1 to TRBJ2-1; D perhaps matches TRBD1 (6 bases). This CDR3 spans 15 amino acids. Trimming took 7 bases from V and 5 from J, leaving 19 bases between them. Germline V gene lookup returns CDR1 SGHRS and CDR2 YFSETQ. The CDR3 sequence: CASSAWDTSDNEQFF. The CDR3 DNA reads TGCGCCAGCTCGGCGTGGGACACATCTGACAATGAGCAGTTCTTC. Combining the CDR3 with reference TRBV5-1 and TRBJ2-1 gives the whole variable domain KAGVTQTPRYLIKTRGQQVTLSCSPISGHRSVSWYQQTPGQGLQFLFEYFSETQRNKGNFPGRFSGRQFSNSRSEMNVSTLELGDSALYLCASSAWDTSDNEQFFGPGTRLTVL.

The V and J genes are TRBV12-3 or TRBV12-4 and TRBJ2-1; D gene unclear. The CDR3 runs to 11 residues. V dropped 5 bases and J dropped 4 bases, with 3 bases sitting between them. CDR3 residues: CASSRYNEQFF. The DNA of the CDR3 is TGTGCCAGCAGTCGGTACAATGAGCAGTTCTTC.

This chain uses TRBV5-1 with TRBJ1-4, with no clear D. V was trimmed by 4 bases and J by 5 bases, leaving 15 bases between them. Germline-derived CDR1 and CDR2 are SGHRS and YFSETQ. The CDR3 is 15 amino acids. CDR3 bases: TGCGCCAGCAGCCTACTTGGGGAGATGAATGAAAAACTGTTTTTT. Protein: CASSLLGEMNEKLFF. The entire variable domain, with the rest obtained from reference TRBV5-1 and TRBJ1-4, is as follows: KAGVTQTPRYLIKTRGQQVTLSCSPISGHRSVSWYQQTPGQGLQFLFEYFSETQRNKGNFPGRFSGRQFSNSRSEMNVSTLELGDSALYLCASSLLGEMNEKLFFGSGTQLSVL.

In this sample, this clone turned up once. The chain has TRBV2 and TRBJ1-4, with unresolved D. The V end was cut by 5 bases, the J end by 7 bases, with 8 bases between. From germline, CDR1 is SNHLY and CDR2 FYNNEI. CDR3 length: 12 amino acids. The CDR3 spells CASSPGGEKLFF. CDR3 bases: TGTGCCAGCAGTCCAGGAGGTGAAAAACTGTTTTTT.

The table lists this clone with a count of one. The chain employs TRBV7-2 and TRBJ2-3; TRBD2 might be the D (5 bases). Trimming shortened V by 5 bases and J by 0 bases, and 12 bases separated the two germline ends. Germline CDR1 reads SGHTA; CDR2 reads FQGNSA. This CDR3 spans 15 amino acids. The CDR3 is CASSPPGMSTDTQYF. CDR3 nucleotides: TGTGCCAGCAGCCCGCCGGGGATGAGCACAGATACGCAGTATTTT.

The chain combines TRBV3-1 (or the pseudogene TRBV3-2) with TRBJ2-1, with 7 bases fitting TRBD2. V shed 4 bases and J 10 bases; nucleotides not matched to a gene: 7. CDR1 and CDR2 (germline): LGHDT, YNNKEL (reference sequence). CDR3 length equals 13 residues. CDR3 in amino acids: CASSRELAKEQFF. For the CDR3, the DNA is TGTGCCAGCAGCCGAGAACTAGCGAAAGAGCAGTTCTTC.

This sequence joins TRBV5-1 and TRBJ1-2, with D hard to call. This CDR3 region has 14 residues. Germline CDR1 is SGHRS and CDR2 is YFSETQ. Deletions cut 2 bases from V and 2 bases from J, with 10 bases between. The CDR3 DNA sequence: TGCGCCAGCAGCTTAGCCGAGGGAAACTATGGCTACACCTTC. This translates into CASSLAEGNYGYTF.

The chain recombines TRBV28 with TRBJ1-2; 7 nucleotides align to TRBD1. CDR3 size: 13 residues. J gave up 3 bases and V 6 bases, and 4 bases lay outside the gene matches. Per the germline V gene, CDR1 is MDHEN and CDR2 is SYDVKM. CDR3 nucleotide sequence: TGTGCCAGCAGGACAGGGTACGACTATGGCTACACCTTC. Its translation: CASRTGYDYGYTF.

The chain links TRBV3-1 (or the pseudogene TRBV3-2) to TRBJ1-1; D gene unclear. The CDR3 has 14 residues. Germline V gene lookup returns CDR1 LGHDT and CDR2 YNNKEL (reference sequence). V gave up 1 base and J gave up 3 bases, with 9 bases separating them. In DNA form, the CDR3 reads TGTGCCAGCAGCCAAGTCGGAGGGTACACTGAAGCTTTCTTT. As protein: CASSQVGGYTEAFF.

The chain recombines TRBV10-3 with TRBJ2-5; maybe TRBD1 (6 bases). The V end was cut by 6 bases, the J end by 4 bases, with 15 bases between. In germline, CDR1 is ENHRY, CDR2 SYGVKD. The CDR3 spans 14 residues. The CDR3 nucleotides are TGTGCCATCAGACAGGGTAACGGGTTAGAGACCCAGTACTTC. This sequence encodes CAIRQGNGLETQYF.

This rearrangement joins TRBV30 to TRBJ2-5; no reliable D call. V was cut by 1 base and J by 5 bases, with 11 bases left in between. CDR1 and CDR2 from the germline V gene are GTSNPN and SVGIG (reference sequence). The CDR3 extends over 13 amino acids. This CDR3 reads CAWSGQTYETQYF. In nucleotides, the CDR3 is TGTGCCTGGAGTGGCCAGACATACGAGACCCAGTACTTC.

The chain employs TRBV10-3 and TRBJ2-1, with D possibly TRBD2 on 7 matching bases. CDR3 size: 16 residues. Germline V lookup: CDR1 ENHRY, CDR2 SYGVKD. The germline V and J ends were trimmed by 2 bases and 5 bases, with 16 bases remaining between them. The CDR3 protein is CAISEGGAGSHNEQFF. CDR3 DNA sequence: TGTGCCATCAGTGAGGGGGGGGCGGGTTCGCACAATGAGCAGTTCTTC.

V and J are TRBV28 and TRBJ1-2; D possibly corresponds to TRBD1 (5 bases). CDR1 and CDR2 from the germline V gene are MDHEN and SYDVKM. V was pared by 3 bases and J by 10 bases, with 18 bases between. This CDR3 is 14 amino acids long. CDR3 in amino acids: CASSLAGVRISYTF. The CDR3 coding sequence is TGTGCCAGCAGTTTGGCGGGGGTCAGGATTTCCTACACCTTC.

Concerning this clone: The sample has other DNA sequences that encode this CDR3 too. The chain carries TRBV6-5 and TRBJ1-1; D possibly corresponds to TRBD1 (5 bases). CDR1 MNHEY and CDR2 SVGAGI come from the germline V gene. This CDR3 spans 13 amino acids. Trimming shortened V by 0 bases and J by 6 bases, and 8 bases separated the two germline ends. In nucleotides, the CDR3 is TGTGCCAGCAGTTACTCGGGGGGTCCTGAAGCTTTCTTT. Translating it yields CASSYSGGPEAFF.

In its sample, this clone was seen a few times. The CDR3 region has the DNA TGTGCCATCAGTGAACCGACAGGGCGGACTTTCTTT. This codes for CAISEPTGRTFF. This chain links TRBV10-3 with TRBJ1-1; TRBD1 matches at 7 bases. The CDR3 length is 12 residues. V shed 3 bases and J 12 bases; nucleotides not matched to a gene: 7. Germline values: CDR1 ENHRY, CDR2 SYGVKD.

This clone was counted once. The chain is built from TRBV27 and TRBJ2-4; TRBD2 might be the D (7 bases). V dropped 8 bases and J dropped 2 bases, with 10 bases sitting between them. Germline values: CDR1 MNHEY, CDR2 SMNVEV (reference sequence). CDR3 size: 13 residues. In DNA, the CDR3 is TGTGCCAGCCGCGGGGGCCCCAAAAACATTCAGTACTTC. It translates to CASRGGPKNIQYF.

This clone appeared a few times. This rearrangement joins TRBV5-4 to TRBJ1-2, with 7 bases lining up with TRBD1. The CDR3 consists of 15 residues. Losses at the gene ends were 0 bases for V and 0 bases for J; bases not matched to a gene: 2. CDR1 is SGHNT, CDR2 YYREEE, per germline (reference sequence). The CDR3 region is CASSLGDRANYGYTF. In DNA, the CDR3 is TGTGCCAGCAGCTTGGGTGACAGGGCTAACTATGGCTACACCTTC. Variable domain in full (rest from reference TRBV5-4 and TRBJ1-2): ETGVTQSPTHLIKTRGQQVTLRCSSQSGHNTVSWYQQALGQGPQFIFQYYREEENGRGNFPPRFSGLQFPNYSSELNVNALELDDSALYLCASSLGDRANYGYTFGSGTRLTVV.

The chain links TRBV2 to TRBJ2-7, with D maybe TRBD1 (6 bases). With 8 bases removed from V and 0 bases from J, the gap between germline ends came to 8 bases. The CDR3 length is 12 residues. Germline V gene sequence: CDR1 SNHLY, CDR2 FYNNEI. The CDR3 sequence is CASRDTSYEQYF. The CDR3 DNA follows: TGTGCCAGCCGGGACACCTCCTACGAGCAGTACTTC.

The chain combines TRBV15 with TRBJ2-7; 7 bases fit TRBD2. Germline CDR1 is LNHNV and CDR2 is YYDKDF (reference sequence). V was pared by 0 bases and J by 4 bases, with 6 bases of the junction left unmatched. The CDR3 contains 15 residues. CDR3 DNA sequence: TGTGCCACCAGCAGAGATCTCGGCGGGGGTTACGAGCAGTACTTC. Residues: CATSRDLGGGYEQYF.

This clone was picked up one time. The chain couples TRBV5-4 to TRBJ2-5, with D unclear. Trimming stripped 5 bases from V and 0 bases from J, with 11 bases between. Germline lookup yields CDR1 SGHNT and CDR2 YYREEE (reference sequence). This CDR3 spans 14 amino acids. The CDR3 DNA follows: TGTGCCAGCAGTCCCACAGTGTACCAAGAGACCCAGTACTTC. This sequence encodes CASSPTVYQETQYF.

This clone was seen many times. The chain is built from TRBV4-1 and TRBJ2-7; 12 bases map to TRBD2. CDR1 is MGHRA and CDR2 is YSYEKL in the germline V gene. Unmatched junction bases numbered 5, after V lost 3 bases and J lost 2 bases. This CDR3 has 16 residues. CDR3 residues: CASSHPTSGGTYEQYF. DNA for the CDR3: TGCGCCAGCAGCCACCCGACTAGCGGGGGTACCTACGAGCAGTACTTC.

This sequence joins TRBV3-1 (or the pseudogene TRBV3-2) and TRBJ1-2; D not resolved. Germline-derived CDR1 and CDR2 are LGHDT and YNNKEL (reference sequence). The CDR3 is 13 residues long. Trimming removed 3 bases from V and 2 bases from J, with 7 bases in between. CDR3 in amino acids: CASSHGLNYGYTF. CDR3 nucleotides: TGTGCCAGCAGCCACGGACTCAACTATGGCTACACCTTC.